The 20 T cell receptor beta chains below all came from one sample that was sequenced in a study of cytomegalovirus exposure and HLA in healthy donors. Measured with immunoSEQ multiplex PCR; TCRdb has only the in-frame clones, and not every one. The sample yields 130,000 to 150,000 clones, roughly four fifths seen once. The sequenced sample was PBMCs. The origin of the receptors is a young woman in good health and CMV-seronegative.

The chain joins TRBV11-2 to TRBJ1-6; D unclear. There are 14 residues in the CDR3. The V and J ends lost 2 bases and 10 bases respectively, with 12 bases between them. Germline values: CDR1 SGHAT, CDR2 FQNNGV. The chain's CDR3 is CASSLSPPGSPLHF. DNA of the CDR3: TGTGCCAGCAGCTTATCGCCCCCGGGATCACCCCTCCACTTT.

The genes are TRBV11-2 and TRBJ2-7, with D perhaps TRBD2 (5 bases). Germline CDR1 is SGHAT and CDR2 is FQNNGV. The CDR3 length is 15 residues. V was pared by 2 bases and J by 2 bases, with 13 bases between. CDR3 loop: CASSLLAGRTYEQYF. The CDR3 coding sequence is TGTGCCAGCAGCTTATTGGCGGGCAGAACCTACGAGCAGTACTTC.

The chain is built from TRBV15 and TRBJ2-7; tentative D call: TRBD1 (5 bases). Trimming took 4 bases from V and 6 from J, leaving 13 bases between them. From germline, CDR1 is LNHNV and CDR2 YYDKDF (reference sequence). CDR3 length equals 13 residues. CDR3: CATSNIGAGEQYF. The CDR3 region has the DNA TGTGCCACCAGCAATATAGGGGCAGGCGAGCAGTACTTC.

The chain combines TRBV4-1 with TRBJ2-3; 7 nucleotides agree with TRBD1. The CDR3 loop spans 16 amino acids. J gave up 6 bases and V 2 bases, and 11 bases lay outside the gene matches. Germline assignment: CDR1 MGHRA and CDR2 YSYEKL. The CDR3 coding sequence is TGCGCCAGCAGCCAATTGGGGCAGGGGGTTTTGGATACGCAGTATTTT. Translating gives CASSQLGQGVLDTQYF.

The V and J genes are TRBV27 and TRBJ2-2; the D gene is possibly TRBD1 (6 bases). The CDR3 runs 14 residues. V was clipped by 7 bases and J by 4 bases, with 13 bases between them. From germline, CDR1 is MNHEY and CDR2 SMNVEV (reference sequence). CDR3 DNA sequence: TGTGCCAGCACTAAACAGGGTGGCACCGGGGAGCTGTTTTTT. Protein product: CASTKQGGTGELFF.

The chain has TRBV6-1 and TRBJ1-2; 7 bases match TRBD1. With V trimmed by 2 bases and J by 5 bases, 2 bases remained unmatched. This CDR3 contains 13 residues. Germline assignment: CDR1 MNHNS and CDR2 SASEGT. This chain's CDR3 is CASSERQGYGYTF. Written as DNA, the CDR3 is TGTGCCAGCAGTGAAAGACAGGGTTATGGCTACACCTTC.

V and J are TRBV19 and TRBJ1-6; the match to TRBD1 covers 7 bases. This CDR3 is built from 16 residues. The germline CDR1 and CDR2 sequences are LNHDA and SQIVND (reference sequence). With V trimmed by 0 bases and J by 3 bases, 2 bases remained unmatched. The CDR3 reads CASSIEGGFYNSPLHF. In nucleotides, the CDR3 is TGTGCCAGTAGTATAGAAGGGGGCTTCTATAATTCACCCCTCCACTTT.

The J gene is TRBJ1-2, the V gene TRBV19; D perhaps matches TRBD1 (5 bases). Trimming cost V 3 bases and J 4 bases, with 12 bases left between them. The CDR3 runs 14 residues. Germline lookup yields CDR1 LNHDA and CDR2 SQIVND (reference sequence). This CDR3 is CASSIGQGGYGYTF. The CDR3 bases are TGTGCCAGTAGTATTGGGCAGGGCGGCTATGGCTACACCTTC.

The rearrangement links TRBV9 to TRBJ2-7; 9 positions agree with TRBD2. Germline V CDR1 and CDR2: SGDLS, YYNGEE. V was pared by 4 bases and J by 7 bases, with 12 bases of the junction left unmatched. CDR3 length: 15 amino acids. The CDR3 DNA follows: TGTGCCAGCAGCCGTGACCCTAGCGGGGAAGGGGAGCAGTACTTC. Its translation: CASSRDPSGEGEQYF.

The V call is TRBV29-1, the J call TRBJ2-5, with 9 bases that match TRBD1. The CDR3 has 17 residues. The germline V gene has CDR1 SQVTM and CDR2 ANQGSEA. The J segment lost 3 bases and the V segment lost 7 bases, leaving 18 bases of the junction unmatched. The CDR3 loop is CSAHPTQGAAKKETQYF. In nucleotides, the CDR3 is TGCAGCGCCCACCCCACACAGGGGGCCGCGAAGAAAGAGACCCAGTACTTC.

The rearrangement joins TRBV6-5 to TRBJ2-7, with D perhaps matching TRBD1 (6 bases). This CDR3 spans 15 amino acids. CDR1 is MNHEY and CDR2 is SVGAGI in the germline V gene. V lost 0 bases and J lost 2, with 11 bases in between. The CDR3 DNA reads TGTGCCAGCAGTTACTCGGTGGGGGCCACCTACGAGCAGTACTTC. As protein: CASSYSVGATYEQYF.

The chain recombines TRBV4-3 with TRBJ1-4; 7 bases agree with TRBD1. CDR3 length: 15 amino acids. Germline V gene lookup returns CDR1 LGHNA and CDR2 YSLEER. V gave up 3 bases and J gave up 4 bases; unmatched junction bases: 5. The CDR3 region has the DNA TGCGCCAGCAGCCAGACAGGGTACGTTAATGAAAAACTGTTTTTT. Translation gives CASSQTGYVNEKLFF.

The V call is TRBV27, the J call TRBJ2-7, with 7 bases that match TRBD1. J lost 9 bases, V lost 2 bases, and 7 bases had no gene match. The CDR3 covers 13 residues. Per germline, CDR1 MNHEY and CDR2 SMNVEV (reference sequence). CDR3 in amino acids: CASSLRDSSPQYF. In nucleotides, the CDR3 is TGTGCCAGCAGTTTAAGGGACAGCTCCCCGCAGTACTTC.

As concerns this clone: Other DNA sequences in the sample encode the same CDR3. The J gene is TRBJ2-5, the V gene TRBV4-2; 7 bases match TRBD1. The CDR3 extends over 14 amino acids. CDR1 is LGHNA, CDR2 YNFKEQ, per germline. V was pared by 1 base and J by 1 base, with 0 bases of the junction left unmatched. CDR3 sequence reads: CASSQGTGQETQYF. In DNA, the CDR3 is TGTGCCAGCAGCCAAGGGACAGGCCAAGAGACCCAGTACTTC.

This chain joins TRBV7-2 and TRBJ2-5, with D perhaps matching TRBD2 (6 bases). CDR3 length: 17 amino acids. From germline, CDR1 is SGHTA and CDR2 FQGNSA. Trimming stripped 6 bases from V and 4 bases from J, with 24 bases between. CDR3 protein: CASRSLGGAYSRETQYF. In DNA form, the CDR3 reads TGTGCCAGCAGGTCGTTGGGGGGAGCGTATTCGAGAGAGACCCAGTACTTC.

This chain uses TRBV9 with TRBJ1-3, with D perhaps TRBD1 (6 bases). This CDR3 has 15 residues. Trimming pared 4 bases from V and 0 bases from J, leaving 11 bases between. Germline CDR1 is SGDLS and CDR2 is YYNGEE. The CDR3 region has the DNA TGTGCCAGCAGCCTTCAACAGGGCTCTGGAAACACCATATATTTT. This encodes CASSLQQGSGNTIYF.

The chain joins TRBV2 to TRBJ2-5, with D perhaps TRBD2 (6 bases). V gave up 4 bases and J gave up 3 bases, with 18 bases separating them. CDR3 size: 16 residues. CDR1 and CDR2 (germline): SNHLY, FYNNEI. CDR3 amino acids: CASSVTQGGFEETQYF. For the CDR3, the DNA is TGTGCCAGCAGTGTTACGCAAGGAGGGTTTGAAGAGACCCAGTACTTC.

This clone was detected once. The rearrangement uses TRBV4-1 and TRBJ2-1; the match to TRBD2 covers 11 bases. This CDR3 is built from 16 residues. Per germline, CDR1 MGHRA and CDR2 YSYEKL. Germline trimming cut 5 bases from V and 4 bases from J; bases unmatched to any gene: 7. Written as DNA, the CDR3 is TGCGCCAGCAGCAAAAGGGGACTAGCGGCTTACAATGAGCAGTTCTTC. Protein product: CASSKRGLAAYNEQFF.

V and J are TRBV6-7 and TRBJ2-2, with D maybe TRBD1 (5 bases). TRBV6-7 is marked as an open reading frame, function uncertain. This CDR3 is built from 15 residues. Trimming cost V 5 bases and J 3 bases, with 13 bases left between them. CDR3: CASSPSGPHTGELFF. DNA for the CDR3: TGTGCCAGCAGTCCCTCAGGGCCCCACACCGGGGAGCTGTTTTTT.

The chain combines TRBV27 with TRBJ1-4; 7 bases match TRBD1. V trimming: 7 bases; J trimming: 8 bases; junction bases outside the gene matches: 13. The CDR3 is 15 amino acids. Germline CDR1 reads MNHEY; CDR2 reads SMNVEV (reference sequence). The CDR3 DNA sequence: TGTGCCAGCAAAAGTGGAACAGGGGCATTAGAAAAACTGTTTTTT. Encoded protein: CASKSGTGALEKLFF.